Listed here are 17 T cell receptor beta chains from one sample, sequenced in a study of breast tumors, draining lymph nodes, adjacent tissues. TCRdb fed the multiplex PCR reads into MiXCR, producing one record per CDR3 protein. The sample has a few hundred thousand distinct CDR3 sequences, 34% seen once; the top ten hold approximately 3.5%. Samples came from axillary lymph nodes draining the breast cancer. The sample was axillary lymph node tissue. All receptors come from a female donor with breast cancer. Some clones in this sample may be carry-over from other donors' samples.

This clonotype was observed a few times. A much larger clone is a single base away; this may be a read error. The rearrangement links TRBV7-9 to TRBJ1-2; TRBD1 might be the D (5 bases). From germline, CDR1 is SEHNR and CDR2 FQNEAQ (reference sequence). The CDR3 has 15 residues. The CDR3 nucleotides are TGCGCCAGCAGCTTAGGGACCGCTTCTAACTATGGCTACCCCTTC. It is translated as CASSLGTASNYGYPF.

This chain joins TRBV29-1 and TRBJ1-2, with D hard to call. CDR1 is SQVTM and CDR2 is ANQGSEA in the germline V gene. There are 12 residues in the CDR3. The germline V and J ends were trimmed by 2 bases and 2 bases, with 6 bases remaining between them. The CDR3 DNA reads as TGCAGCGTTGAAATGGGGAACTATGGCTACACCTTC. Translating it yields CSVEMGNYGYTF.

This clonotype was seen ten or more times. This chain links TRBV12-3 or TRBV12-4 with TRBJ2-1, with a possible D match to TRBD2 (7 bases). V was pared by 0 bases and J by 3 bases, with 12 bases between. CDR3 length: 16 residues. CDR3 amino acids: CASSLAGAGVYNEQFF. CDR3 coding DNA: TGTGCCAGCAGTTTAGCGGGGGCGGGAGTCTACAATGAGCAGTTCTTC.

Ten or more counts support this clonotype. The CDR3 region is CASSESDGARGSQYF. The CDR3 region has the DNA TGCGCCAGCAGTGAGTCCGATGGGGCTCGCGGGTCGCAGTACTTC. The chain combines TRBV10-2 with TRBJ2-7, with D perhaps assigned TRBD1 or TRBD2 (5 bases each). CDR1 is WSHSY and CDR2 is SAAADI in the germline V gene. Trimming took 0 bases from V and 9 from J, leaving 18 bases between them. The CDR3 is 15 amino acids.

There are many counts of this clonotype. The chain is built from TRBV20-1 and TRBJ2-2, with TRBD1 matching 7 bases. V was pared by 1 base and J by 4 bases, with 15 bases of the junction left unmatched. Germline-derived CDR1 and CDR2 are DFQATT and SNEGSKA (reference sequence). The CDR3 covers 18 residues. The CDR3 nucleotides are TGCAGTGCTAGAGGGATTTTAACAGGGGCCCAGGGCACCGGGGAGCTGTTTTTT. Protein product: CSARGILTGAQGTGELFF.

About this clonotype: Since a much larger clone is just one base distant, this may be a read error. The chain uses TRBV5-5 and TRBJ2-1, with D possibly TRBD2 on 5 matching bases. The CDR3 has 13 residues. The ends were cut back, 2 bases at V and 7 bases at J, with 10 bases in the middle. Germline loops: CDR1 SGHKS, CDR2 YYEKEE (reference sequence). The CDR3 nucleotides read TGTGCCAGCAGCTTCCCGAGGGCGAATGAGCAGTTCTTC. Amino acid sequence: CASSFPRANEQFF.

This clonotype was observed at least ten times. The CDR3 protein is CASSLVGNSGYTF. In DNA, the CDR3 is TGTGCCAGCAGCTTAGTGGGGAACTCCGGCTACACCTTC. V is TRBV7-2 and J is TRBJ1-2; D ambiguous. CDR3 length: 13 amino acids. Trimming removed 1 base at V and 8 bases at J, with 11 bases between. Germline loops: CDR1 SGHTA, CDR2 FQGNSA.

J is TRBJ1-2 and V is TRBV20-1, with 9 bases matching TRBD1. Trimming cost V 6 bases and J 8 bases; bases outside gene matches: 1. This CDR3 region has 10 residues. Germline V gene sequence: CDR1 DFQATT, CDR2 SNEGSKA (reference sequence). The CDR3 nucleotides read TGCAGTGCGGACAGGGGAGGCTACACCTTC. This translates into CSADRGGYTF.

This clonotype was observed a few times. The CDR3 sequence is CASSQRGTGTAISEQFF. The CDR3, as DNA: TGTGCCAGCAGTCAACGGGGTACCGGGACAGCAATTTCAGAGCAGTTCTTC. This chain joins TRBV6-1 and TRBJ2-1; 7 bases agree with TRBD1. J lost 10 bases, V lost 5 bases, and 20 bases had no gene match. The CDR3 loop spans 17 amino acids. CDR1 MNHNS and CDR2 SASEGT come from the germline V gene.

This clonotype has a count of ten or more. The chain has TRBV5-5 and TRBJ2-1; 7 bases agree with TRBD1. CDR3 length equals 16 residues. Per the germline V gene, CDR1 is SGHKS and CDR2 is YYEKEE (reference sequence). Trimming removed 1 base from V and 0 bases from J; junction bases left unmatched: 4. The CDR3 protein is CASSLPRDSSYNEQFF. CDR3 bases: TGTGCCAGCAGCTTGCCCCGGGACAGCTCCTACAATGAGCAGTTCTTC.

This clonotype has at least ten counts. The chain links TRBV2 to TRBJ2-7, with 15 bases that match TRBD2. Germline CDR1 reads SNHLY; CDR2 reads FYNNEI. This CDR3 has 16 amino acids. Trimming at V came to 7 bases and at J to 4 bases, leaving 8 bases not matched to a gene. CDR3 in DNA: TGTGCCAGCACCCCTGGACTAGCGGGAGGGGTGTACGAGCAGTACTTC. It codes for CASTPGLAGGVYEQYF.

The V and J genes are TRBV10-3 and TRBJ2-3; 7 nucleotides match TRBD2. The germline gives CDR1 ENHRY, CDR2 SYGVKD. The junction had 8 bases not matched to a gene; V was cut back by 5 bases and J by 0 bases. This CDR3 spans 16 amino acids. CDR3 protein: CAISPGGFSSTDTQYF. The CDR3 coding sequence is TGTGCCATCAGTCCCGGGGGGTTCTCTAGCACAGATACGCAGTATTTT.

The rearrangement uses TRBV2 and TRBJ2-7, with TRBD2 matching over 7 bases. The CDR3 extends over 12 amino acids. Germline-derived CDR1 and CDR2 are SNHLY and FYNNEI. V shed 4 bases and J 6 bases; nucleotides not matched to a gene: 3. The CDR3 protein is CASSGLAVEQYF. CDR3 bases: TGTGCCAGCAGTGGGCTAGCGGTCGAGCAGTACTTC.

The chain combines TRBV2 with TRBJ2-1, with 7 bases fitting TRBD1. The CDR3 is 15 amino acids. Germline V CDR1 and CDR2: SNHLY, FYNNEI. As DNA, the CDR3 is TGTGCTAGGGCAGGGACAGCGAGCTCCTACAATGAGCAGTTCTTC. Protein: CARAGTASSYNEQFF.

CDR3 region: CASSMGPGGSYGYTF. DNA of the CDR3: TGTGCCAGCTCAATGGGACCTGGGGGGAGCTATGGCTACACCTTC. V and J are TRBV18 and TRBJ1-2; tentative D call: TRBD1 (5 bases). Per germline, CDR1 KGHSH and CDR2 LQKENI. The V end was cut by 5 bases, the J end by 4 bases, with 17 bases between. The CDR3 extends over 15 amino acids.

This clonotype was observed a handful of times. The V gene is TRBV5-6, the J gene TRBJ2-5, with D possibly being TRBD2 (6 bases). The CDR3 length is 16 residues. With 0 bases removed from V and 1 base from J, the gap between germline ends came to 13 bases. Germline CDR1 reads SGHDT; CDR2 reads YYEEEE. The CDR3 nucleotides read TGTGCCAGCAGCTTGGTTGGTACCGGGGGCCAAGAGACCCAGTACTTC. Its translation: CASSLVGTGGQETQYF.

This chain joins TRBV27 and TRBJ2-3, with D possibly matching TRBD1 (5 bases). V dropped 6 bases and J dropped 4 bases, with 17 bases sitting between them. Germline values: CDR1 MNHEY, CDR2 SMNVEV (reference sequence). The CDR3 spans 15 residues. CDR3 sequence (DNA): TGTGCCAGCAGCCGAAAGGGGCCGAACGCAGATACGCAGTATTTT. Translation gives CASSRKGPNADTQYF.